These 20 T cell receptor beta chains share one sample of origin, sequenced in a study of T cell repertoires in aging, cancer and after chemotherapy. TRB rearrangements spanning V, D and J were amplified using mixed TRB-A/B primers. Each CDR3 protein gets one entry after TCRdb re-called the multiplex PCR reads with MiXCR. The data show about 12,000 distinct CDR3 sequences, with around 29% seen just once and about 9.4% held by the top ten. TCR beta rearrangements were amplified from peripheral blood genomic DNA. The sequenced sample consisted of blood. The receptors originated from a human donor in good health. The donor label of this sample is uncertain.

There are a few counts of this clonotype. The gene calls are TRBV6-1 and TRBJ2-2, with unresolved D. Trimming took 1 base from V and 6 from J, leaving 9 bases between them. Germline CDR1 is MNHNS and CDR2 is SASEGT. CDR3 length: 14 residues. The CDR3 loop reads CASSEVGQAGELFF. In nucleotides, the CDR3 is TGTGCCAGCAGTGAAGTAGGCCAGGCCGGGGAGCTGTTTTTT.

Details on this clonotype: A read error may account for a junction end that differs from germline. J is TRBJ2-3 and V is TRBV12-3 or TRBV12-4; possibly TRBD1 or TRBD2 for D (5 bases each). The CDR3 runs to 13 residues. The CDR3 here is CASSLGVTETQYF. The CDR3 nucleotides are TGTGCCAGCAGTTTGGGGGTGACAGAAACGCAGTATTTT.

The V gene is TRBV7-2, the J gene TRBJ1-5; a possible D gene is TRBD1 (5 bases). In germline, CDR1 is SGHTA, CDR2 FQGNSA. The CDR3 runs to 14 residues. V was pared by 4 bases and J by 7 bases, with 14 bases between. Written as DNA, the CDR3 is TGTGCCAGCAGCTCTCCCGGGGGTGGACAGCCCCAGCATTTT. Its protein is CASSSPGGGQPQHF. Full variable domain (missing parts from reference TRBV7-2 and TRBJ1-5): GAGVSQSPSNKVTEKGKDVELRCDPISGHTALYWYRQSLGQGLEFLIYFQGNSAPDKSGLPSDRFSAERTGGSVSTLTIQRTQQEDSAVYLCASSSPGGGQPQHFGDGTRLSIL.

The rearrangement uses TRBV6-1 and TRBJ2-2; 9 positions agree with TRBD1. In germline, CDR1 is MNHNS, CDR2 SASEGT. The CDR3 is 15 amino acids. The trim removed 4 bases at V and 3 bases at J, leaving 3 bases unmatched. In DNA form, the CDR3 reads TGTGCCAGCAGTGCACAGGGGGCCTACACCGGGGAGCTGTTTTTT. Translating gives CASSAQGAYTGELFF.

This clonotype was counted between two and nine times. The chain combines TRBV12-3 or TRBV12-4 with TRBJ2-7; 11 nucleotides agree with TRBD2. The CDR3 is made up of 14 amino acids. J lost 7 bases, V lost 6 bases, and 8 bases had no gene match. CDR3 sequence (DNA): TGTGCCAGCAGAGTAGCGGGGGGGGGCTGGGAGCAGTACTTC. Translating it yields CASRVAGGGWEQYF.

The chain has TRBV7-2 and TRBJ1-1; 8 nucleotides match TRBD1. Trimming removed 5 bases from V and 4 bases from J; junction bases left unmatched: 6. This CDR3 contains 14 residues. The germline CDR1 and CDR2 sequences are SGHTA and FQGNSA. The chain's CDR3 is CASSEGQGFTEAFF. The CDR3 DNA reads as TGTGCCAGCAGCGAAGGACAGGGTTTCACTGAAGCTTTCTTT.

In its sample, this clonotype is medium-sized. The chain has TRBV6-5 and TRBJ1-2; the D gene is possibly TRBD1 (6 bases). The CDR3 is made up of 15 amino acids. V was clipped by 8 bases and J by 8 bases, with 24 bases between them. CDR1 and CDR2 (germline): MNHEY, SVGAGI. DNA of the CDR3: TGTGCCAGCCTCAAAGCAGGGGTGTCTTCTCGGGGCTACACCTTC. Its translation: CASLKAGVSSRGYTF.

This rearrangement joins TRBV20-1 to TRBJ2-3; TRBD2 matches at 9 bases. The CDR3 consists of 16 residues. Per the germline V gene, CDR1 is DFQATT and CDR2 is SNEGSKA (reference sequence). V trimming: 3 bases; J trimming: 4 bases; junction bases outside the gene matches: 11. The CDR3 loop reads CSASPLGGGGADTQYF. In DNA form, the CDR3 reads TGCAGTGCTAGTCCCCTTGGCGGGGGGGGCGCAGATACGCAGTATTTT.

The chain uses TRBV30 and TRBJ1-6, with D possibly TRBD1 on 5 matching bases. Germline V gene lookup returns CDR1 GTSNPN and CDR2 SVGIG (reference sequence). V was trimmed by 3 bases and J by 12 bases, leaving 12 bases between them. The CDR3 has 12 residues. CDR3 residues: CAWRGGNGPLHF. The CDR3 DNA reads as TGTGCCTGGAGGGGGGGTAACGGACCCCTCCACTTT.

V usage is TRBV6-1 and J usage is TRBJ1-3; no clear D gene. The CDR3 covers 16 residues. V lost 6 bases and J 1 base, leaving 16 bases between the germline ends. Per the germline V gene, CDR1 is MNHNS and CDR2 is SASEGT. The CDR3, as DNA: TGTGCCAGCAGACCCTCTTTTGGGCTTTCTGGAAACACCATATATTTT. As protein: CASRPSFGLSGNTIYF.

This clonotype was detected a few times. The rearrangement uses TRBV19 and TRBJ1-3; D is possibly TRBD1 (6 bases). This CDR3 has 15 amino acids. From germline, CDR1 is LNHDA and CDR2 SQIVND (reference sequence). Trimming cost V 5 bases and J 5 bases, with 16 bases left between them. CDR3 bases: TGTGCCAGTAGTCCCGTGGCAGGGGCAAGAAACACCATATATTTT. As protein: CASSPVAGARNTIYF. Based on the CDR3 plus reference TRBV19 and TRBJ1-3, the full variable domain is DGGITQSPKYLFRKEGQNVTLSCEQNLNHDAMYWYRQDPGQGLRLIYYSQIVNDFQKGDIAEGYSVSREKKESFPLTVTSAQKNPTAFYLCASSPVAGARNTIYFGEGSWLTVV.

The chain recombines TRBV15 with TRBJ2-7; 11 bases match TRBD1. The J segment lost 3 bases and the V segment lost 7 bases, leaving 5 bases of the junction unmatched. The germline CDR1 and CDR2 sequences are LNHNV and YYDKDF (reference sequence). The CDR3 loop spans 14 amino acids. CDR3 in amino acids: CATTQGTGGYEQYF. CDR3 nucleotide sequence: TGTGCCACCACCCAAGGGACAGGGGGCTACGAGCAGTACTTC.

J is TRBJ1-6 and V is TRBV12-3 or TRBV12-4, with 11 bases matching TRBD1. CDR3 length equals 15 residues. Unmatched junction bases numbered 6, after V lost 5 bases and J lost 9 bases. CDR3 sequence (DNA): TGTGCCAGCAGTAGGACAGGGGGCAGTCTTTCACCCCTCCACTTT. Residues: CASSRTGGSLSPLHF.

Remarks on this clonotype: One base away lies a much larger clone, so this may be a sequencing read error. The chain employs TRBV5-6 and TRBJ1-5; TRBD1 might be the D (5 bases). Per germline, CDR1 SGHDT and CDR2 YYEEEE. CDR3 length: 14 amino acids. CDR3 DNA sequence: TGTGTCAGCAGCGCGAAGGGGTTGGGCCAGCCCCAGCATTTT. It translates to CVSSAKGLGQPQHF.

This clonotype came up a few times. The chain uses TRBV11-1 and TRBJ2-7, with D possibly TRBD1 on 5 matching bases. Trimming pared 2 bases from V and 3 bases from J, leaving 8 bases between. Germline assignment: CDR1 SGHAT and CDR2 FQDESV (reference sequence). The CDR3 has 13 residues. The CDR3 is CASSLQQGYEQYF. CDR3 in DNA: TGTGCCAGCAGCTTACAGCAGGGCTACGAGCAGTACTTC.

In its sample, this clonotype was seen a few times. This rearrangement joins TRBV5-4 to TRBJ2-3, with TRBD2 as a possible D gene (5 bases). This CDR3 is 13 amino acids long. V lost 0 bases and J 5 bases, leaving 7 bases between the germline ends. Germline-derived CDR1 and CDR2 are SGHNT and YYREEE (reference sequence). This CDR3 reads CASSLAAGDTQYF. The CDR3 bases are TGTGCCAGCAGCTTGGCGGCGGGAGATACGCAGTATTTT.

This clonotype was observed a handful of times. The chain is built from TRBV27 and TRBJ2-1; TRBD2 matches at 10 bases. J was trimmed by 9 bases and V by 7 bases; bases with no gene match: 12. This CDR3 has 15 amino acids. The V gene's germline CDR1 is MNHEY and CDR2 SMNVEV (reference sequence). CDR3 sequence: CASKNSGGAFSEQFF. The DNA of the CDR3 is TGTGCCAGCAAAAACAGCGGGGGGGCATTCAGTGAGCAGTTCTTC.

This clonotype was seen a handful of times. The V gene is TRBV12-3 or TRBV12-4, the J gene TRBJ1-2; 7 bases match TRBD1. Trimming took 6 bases from V and 5 from J; bases not matched to a gene: 12. The CDR3 is 15 residues long. The CDR3 protein is CASRPIHRDRYGYTF. The CDR3, as DNA: TGTGCCAGCAGACCTATACACCGGGACAGATATGGCTACACCTTC.

This clonotype was picked up a small number of times. The rearrangement links TRBV6-2 or TRBV6-3 to TRBJ1-1; TRBD1 matches at 9 bases. V gave up 6 bases and J gave up 4 bases; unmatched junction bases: 9. Germline V lookup: CDR1 MNHEY, CDR2 SVGEGT. This CDR3 is built from 15 residues. CDR3 residues: CASRPLQGAGTEAFF. The CDR3, as DNA: TGTGCCAGCAGGCCATTACAGGGGGCGGGCACTGAAGCTTTCTTT.

To note about this clonotype: The junction departs from the called germline gene at one end, perhaps through a read error. The chain couples TRBV6-1 to TRBJ2-7; TRBD2 matches at 8 bases. The CDR3 contains 18 residues. Germline V CDR1 and CDR2: MNHNS, SASEGT. CDR3 coding DNA: TGTGCCACCAGTGCGTCGACTAATGAGCGGGGGACGACAGAGGAGCAGTACTTC. Translating gives CATSASTNERGTTEEQYF.